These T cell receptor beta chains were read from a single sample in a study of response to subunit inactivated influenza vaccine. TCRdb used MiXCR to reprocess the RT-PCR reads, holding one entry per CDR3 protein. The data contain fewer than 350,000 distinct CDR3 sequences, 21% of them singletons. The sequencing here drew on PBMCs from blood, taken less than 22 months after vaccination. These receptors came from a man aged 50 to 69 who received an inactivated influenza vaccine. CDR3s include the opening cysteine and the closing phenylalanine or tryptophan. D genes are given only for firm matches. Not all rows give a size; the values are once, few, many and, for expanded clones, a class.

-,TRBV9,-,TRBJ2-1,CASSPGDSGGYNEQFF,TGTGCCAGCAGCCCCGGGGACAGCGGAGGGTACAATGAGCAGTTCTTC
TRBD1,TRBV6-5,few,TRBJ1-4,CASSYSTGVGEKLFF,TGTGCCAGCAGTTACAGCACAGGGGTAGGGGAAAAACTGTTTTTT
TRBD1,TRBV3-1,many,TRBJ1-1,CASSRGQMNTEAFF,TGTGCCAGCAGTCGGGGACAGATGAACACTGAAGCTTTCTTT
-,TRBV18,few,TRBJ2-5,CASSPLASAETQYF,TGTGCCAGCTCACCCCTCGCTTCGGCCGAGACCCAGTACTTC
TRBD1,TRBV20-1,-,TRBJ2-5,CSASDGTGRQTQYF,TGCAGTGCTAGTGACGGGACAGGGCGACAGACCCAGTACTTC
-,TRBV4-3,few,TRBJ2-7,CASSLGSHYEQYF,TGCGCCAGCAGCCTGGGCTCCCACTACGAGCAGTACTTC
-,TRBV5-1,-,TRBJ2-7,CASSLLAGDGEQYF,TGCGCCAGCAGCTTGCTAGCAGGGGATGGCGAGCAGTACTTC
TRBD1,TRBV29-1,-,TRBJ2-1,CSGAGTGFREQFF,TGCAGCGGGGCCGGGACAGGGTTTCGTGAGCAGTTCTTC
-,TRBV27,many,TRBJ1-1,CASSLRGNTEAFF,TGTGCCAGCAGTTTACGAGGGAACACTGAAGCTTTCTTT
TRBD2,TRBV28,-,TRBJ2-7,CASSLSGTSGGYEQYF,TGTGCCAGCAGTCTCTCCGGGACTAGCGGGGGGTACGAGCAGTACTTC
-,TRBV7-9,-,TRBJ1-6,CASSERTAKNSPLHF,TGTGCCAGCAGCGAGCGGACAGCCAAGAATTCACCCCTCCACTTT
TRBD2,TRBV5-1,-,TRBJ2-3,CASSPGTGGNTQYF,TGCGCCAGCAGCCCTGGGACCGGGGGGAATACGCAGTATTTT
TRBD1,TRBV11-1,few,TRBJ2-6,CASSLSGTGLFGANVLTF,TGTGCCAGCAGCTTATCCGGGACAGGGTTGTTTGGGGCCAACGTCCTGACTTTC
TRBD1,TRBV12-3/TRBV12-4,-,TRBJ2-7,CASNPGQGMTEQYF,TGTGCCAGCAATCCGGGACAGGGAATGACCGAGCAGTACTTC
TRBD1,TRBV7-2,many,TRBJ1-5,CASSLRKGAVQPQHF,TGTGCCAGCAGCTTAAGAAAGGGGGCGGTACAGCCCCAGCATTTT
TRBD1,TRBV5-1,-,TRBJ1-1,CASSVNRGPSEAFF,TGCGCCAGCAGCGTGAACAGGGGGCCCTCTGAAGCTTTCTTT
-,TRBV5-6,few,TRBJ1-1,CASSLAGAGVRSTEAFF,TGTGCCAGCAGCTTGGCGGGGGCGGGGGTACGGTCCACTGAAGCTTTCTTT
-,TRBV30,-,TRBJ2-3,CAWSGDKDTQYF,TGTGCCTGGAGTGGGGACAAAGATACGCAGTATTTT
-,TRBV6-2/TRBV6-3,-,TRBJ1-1,CASSRTNTEAFF,TGTGCCAGCAGTCGAACGAACACTGAAGCTTTCTTT
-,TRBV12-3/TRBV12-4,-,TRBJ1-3,CASSTSRGSGNTIYF,TGTGCCAGCAGCACCTCAAGGGGCTCTGGAAACACCATATATTTT
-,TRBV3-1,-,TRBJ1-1,CASSLTGEAFF,TGTGCCAGCAGCCTCACGGGAGAAGCTTTCTTT
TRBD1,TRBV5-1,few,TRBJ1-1,CASSASTGGTEAFF,TGCGCCAGCAGCGCGTCGACAGGGGGCACTGAAGCTTTCTTT
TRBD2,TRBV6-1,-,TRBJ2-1,CASSPSGVYNEQFF,TGTGCCAGCAGTCCTAGCGGGGTCTACAATGAGCAGTTCTTC
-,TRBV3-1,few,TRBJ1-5,CASSQEGSQPQHF,TGTGCCAGCAGCCAAGAGGGGTCTCAGCCCCAGCATTTT
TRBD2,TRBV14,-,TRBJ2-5,CASSRLAGAIETQYF,TGTGCCAGCAGCCGGTTAGCGGGAGCAATAGAGACCCAGTACTTC
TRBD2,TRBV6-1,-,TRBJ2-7,CASSQSSGLAGSFYEQYF,TGTGCCAGCAGTCAATCATCCGGACTAGCGGGATCTTTCTACGAGCAGTACTTC
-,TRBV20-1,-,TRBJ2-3,CSARLRDTQYF,TGCAGTGCTAGACTCCGAGATACGCAGTATTTT
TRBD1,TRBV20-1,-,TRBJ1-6,CSASWTGGNSPLHF,TGCAGTGCTAGCTGGACAGGGGGCAATTCACCCCTCCACTTT
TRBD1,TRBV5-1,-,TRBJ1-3,CARRRTGVGNTIYF,TGCGCCAGGAGACGTACAGGGGTTGGAAACACCATATATTTT
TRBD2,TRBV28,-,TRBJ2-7,CASSSITSGSGSSYEQYF,TGTGCCAGCAGTTCGATAACTAGCGGGAGCGGTTCTTCCTACGAGCAGTACTTC
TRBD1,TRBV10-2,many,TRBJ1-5,CASSEGDRVNQPQHF,TGCGCCAGCAGTGAGGGGGACAGAGTCAATCAGCCCCAGCATTTT
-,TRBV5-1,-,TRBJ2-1,CASSLEVWGTLLNNEQFF,TGCGCCAGCAGCTTGGAGGTTTGGGGGACCTTACTAAACAATGAGCAGTTCTTC
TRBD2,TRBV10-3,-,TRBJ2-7,CAIRGTSGTSYEQYF,TGTGCCATCAGGGGGACTAGCGGGACTTCTTACGAGCAGTACTTC
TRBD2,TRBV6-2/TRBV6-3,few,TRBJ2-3,CASRRLAGESDTQYF,TGTGCCAGCAGAAGACTAGCGGGGGAGTCAGATACGCAGTATTTT